This T cell receptor (beta chain) was captured by sequencing in a study of cytomegalovirus exposure and HLA in healthy donors. Study-wide results and limits: The classifier was said to identify cytomegalovirus status with high specificity and sensitivity. It was taken for granted in presence/absence analyses that sequencing depth across donors was roughly uniform. A prior analysis recorded that most TCR beta V segments were productive about 87% or about 30% of the time.

The primer mix had 60 Vbeta and 13 Jbeta primers. Sequenced by immunoSEQ multiplex PCR; TCRdb stores in-frame clones only, minus some. Of approximately 180,000 clones in the sample, over 70% were seen once. In regard to this clone: What it binds is unknown.

The ends lost 8 bases at V and 4 bases at J; junction bases unmatched: 7. The CDR3 extends over 14 amino acids. In germline, CDR1 is MNHEY, CDR2 SMNVEV (reference sequence). Sample: PBMCs. The TCR sequence derives from a man in his thirties or forties in good health and CMV-seropositive. V and J are TRBV27 and TRBJ1-4; 7 positions match TRBD1. The CDR3 DNA is TGTGCCAGCCGACAGGGTACCCTTAATGAAAAACTGTTTTTT. Translating gives CASRQGTLNEKLFF. Full variable domain (missing parts from reference TRBV27 and TRBJ1-4): EAQVTQNPRYLITVTGKKLTVTCSQNMNHEYMSWYRQDPGLGLRQIYYSMNVEVTDKGDVPEGYKVSRKEKRNFPLILESPSPNQTSLYFCASRQGTLNEKLFFGSGTQLSVL.